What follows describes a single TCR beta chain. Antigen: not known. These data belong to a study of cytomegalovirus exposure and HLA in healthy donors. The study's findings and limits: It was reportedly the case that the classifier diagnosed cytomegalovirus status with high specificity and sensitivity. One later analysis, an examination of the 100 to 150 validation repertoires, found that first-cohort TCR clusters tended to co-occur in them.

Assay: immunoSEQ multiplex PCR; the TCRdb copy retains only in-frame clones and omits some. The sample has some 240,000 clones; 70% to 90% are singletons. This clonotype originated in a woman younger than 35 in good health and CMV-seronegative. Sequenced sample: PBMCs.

Here the CDR3 reads CASSLGTGPVEQYF. DNA of the CDR3: TGTGCCAGCAGCTTGGGGACAGGACCGGTCGAGCAGTACTTC. The V and J genes are TRBV5-6 and TRBJ2-7; TRBD1 aligns across 7 bases. This CDR3 is built from 14 residues. Looked up from germline, CDR1 is SGHDT and CDR2 is YYEEEE. J was trimmed by 6 bases and V by 0 bases; bases with no gene match: 6.